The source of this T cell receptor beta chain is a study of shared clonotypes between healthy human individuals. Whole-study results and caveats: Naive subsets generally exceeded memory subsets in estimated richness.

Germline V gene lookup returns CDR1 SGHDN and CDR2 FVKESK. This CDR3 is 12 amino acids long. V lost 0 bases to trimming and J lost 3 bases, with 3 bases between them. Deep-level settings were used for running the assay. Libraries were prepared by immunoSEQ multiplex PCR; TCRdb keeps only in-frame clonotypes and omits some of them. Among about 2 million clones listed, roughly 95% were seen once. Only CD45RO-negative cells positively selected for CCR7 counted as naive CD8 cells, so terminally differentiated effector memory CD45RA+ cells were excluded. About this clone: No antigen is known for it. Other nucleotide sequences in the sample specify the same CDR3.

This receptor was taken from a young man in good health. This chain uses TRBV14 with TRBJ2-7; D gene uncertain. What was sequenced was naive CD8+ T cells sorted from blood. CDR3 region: CASSQDRYEQYF. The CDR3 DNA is TGTGCCAGCAGCCAAGATCGCTACGAGCAGTACTTC.